This TCR beta chain originates from a study of graft-versus-host responses after intestinal transplantation. On the study more broadly: As for transplant type, recipients had multivisceral, liver-intestinal, or isolated intestinal grafts.

CDR1 is LNHDA, CDR2 SQIVND, per germline (reference sequence). The CDR3 contains 14 residues. V dropped 3 bases and J dropped 4; count of bases not matched to a gene: 2. As concerns this clone: Antigen unknown.

The data were produced by immunoSEQ multiplex PCR, yet TCRdb's version contains in-frame clones alone and is incomplete. The sample lists about 120,000 clones, 85% to 95% occurring once. This sample comprised unstimulated CD8+ T cells sorted from spleen or lymph node cells, obtained before intestinal transplant. V usage is TRBV19 and J usage is TRBJ2-7, with 11 bases that match TRBD1. The TCR was taken from a human donor who received an intestinal transplant. The CDR3 loop reads CASSMGQGDYEQYF. For the CDR3, the DNA is TGTGCCAGTAGTATGGGACAGGGGGATTACGAGCAGTACTTC.